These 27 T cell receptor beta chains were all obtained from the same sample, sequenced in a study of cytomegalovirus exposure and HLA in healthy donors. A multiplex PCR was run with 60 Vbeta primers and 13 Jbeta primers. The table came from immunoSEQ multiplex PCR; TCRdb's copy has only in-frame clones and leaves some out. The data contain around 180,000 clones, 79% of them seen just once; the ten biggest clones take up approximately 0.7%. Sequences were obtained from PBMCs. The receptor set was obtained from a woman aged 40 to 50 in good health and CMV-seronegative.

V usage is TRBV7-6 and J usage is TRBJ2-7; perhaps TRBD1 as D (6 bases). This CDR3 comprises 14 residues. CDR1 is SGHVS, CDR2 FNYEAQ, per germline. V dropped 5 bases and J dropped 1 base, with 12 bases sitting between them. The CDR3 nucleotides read TGTGCCAGCAGCCAGTCAGGGGTGTCCTACGAGCAGTACTTC. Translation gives CASSQSGVSYEQYF.

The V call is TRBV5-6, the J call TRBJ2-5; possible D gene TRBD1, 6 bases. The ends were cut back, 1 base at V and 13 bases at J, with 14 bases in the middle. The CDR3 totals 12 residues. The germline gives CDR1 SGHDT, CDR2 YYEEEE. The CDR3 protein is CASSLKIQGLYF. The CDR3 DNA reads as TGTGCCAGCAGCTTGAAAATACAGGGCCTGTACTTC. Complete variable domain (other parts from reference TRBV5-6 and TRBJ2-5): DAGVTQSPTHLIKTRGQQVTLRCSPKSGHDTVSWYQQALGQGPQFIFQYYEEEERQRGNFPDRFSGHQFPNYSSELNVNALLLGDSALYLCASSLKIQGLYFGPGTRLLVL.

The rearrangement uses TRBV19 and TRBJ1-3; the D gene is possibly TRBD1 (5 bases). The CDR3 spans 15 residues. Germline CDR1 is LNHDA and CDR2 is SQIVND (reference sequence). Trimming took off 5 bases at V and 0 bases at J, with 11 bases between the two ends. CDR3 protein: CASSSTGISGNTIYF. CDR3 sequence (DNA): TGTGCCAGTAGTTCCACAGGAATCTCTGGAAACACCATATATTTT.

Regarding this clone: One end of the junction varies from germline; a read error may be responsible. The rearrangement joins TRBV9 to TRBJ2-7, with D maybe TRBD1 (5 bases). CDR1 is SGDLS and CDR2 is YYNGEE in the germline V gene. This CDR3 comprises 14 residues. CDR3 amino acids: CASGVDDSRYEQYF. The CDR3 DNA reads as TGTGCCAGCGGCGTAGATGACAGCAGGTACGAGCAGTACTTC.

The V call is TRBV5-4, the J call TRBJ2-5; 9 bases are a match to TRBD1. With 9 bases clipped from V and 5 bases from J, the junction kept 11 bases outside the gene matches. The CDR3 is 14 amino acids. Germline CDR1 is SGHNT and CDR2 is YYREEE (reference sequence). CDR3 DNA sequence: TGTGCCATCCTAACAGGGGGCGAGAGGGAGACCCAGTACTTC. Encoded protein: CAILTGGERETQYF.

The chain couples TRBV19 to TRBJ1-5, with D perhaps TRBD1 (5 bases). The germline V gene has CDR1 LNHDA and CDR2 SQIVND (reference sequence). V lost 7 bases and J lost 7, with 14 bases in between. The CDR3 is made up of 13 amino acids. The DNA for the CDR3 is TGTGCCAGTAAGGAGAGACAGCCACAGCCCCAGCATTTT. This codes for CASKERQPQPQHF. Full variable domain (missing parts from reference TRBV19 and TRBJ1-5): DGGITQSPKYLFRKEGQNVTLSCEQNLNHDAMYWYRQDPGQGLRLIYYSQIVNDFQKGDIAEGYSVSREKKESFPLTVTSAQKNPTAFYLCASKERQPQPQHFGDGTRLSIL.

CDR3 sequence (DNA): TGTGCCAGCAGCTTGGGGGCGGGTTCTCCCTACGAGCAGTACTTC. Translation: CASSLGAGSPYEQYF. The V and J genes are TRBV7-2 and TRBJ2-7; D may be TRBD1 (6 bases). The V end was cut by 3 bases, the J end by 2 bases, with 14 bases between. Germline V gene lookup returns CDR1 SGHTA and CDR2 FQGNSA. This CDR3 comprises 15 residues. The whole variable domain, remainder taken from reference TRBV7-2 and TRBJ2-7, is GAGVSQSPSNKVTEKGKDVELRCDPISGHTALYWYRQSLGQGLEFLIYFQGNSAPDKSGLPSDRFSAERTGGSVSTLTIQRTQQEDSAVYLCASSLGAGSPYEQYFGPGTRLTVT.

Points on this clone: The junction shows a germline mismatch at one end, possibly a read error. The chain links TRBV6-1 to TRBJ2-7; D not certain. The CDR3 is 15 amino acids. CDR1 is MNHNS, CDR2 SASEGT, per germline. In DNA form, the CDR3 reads TGTGCCAGCAGAGAAGACGGTTACTCAACCTACGAGCAGTACTTC. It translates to CASREDGYSTYEQYF.

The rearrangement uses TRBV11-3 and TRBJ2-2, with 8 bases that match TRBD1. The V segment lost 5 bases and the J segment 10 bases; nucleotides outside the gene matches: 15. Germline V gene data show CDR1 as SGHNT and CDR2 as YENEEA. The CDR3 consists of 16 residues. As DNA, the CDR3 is TGTGCCAGCAGCGAAGACAGGGGAGGAGGCCCCAAGGAGCTGTTTTTT. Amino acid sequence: CASSEDRGGGPKELFF.

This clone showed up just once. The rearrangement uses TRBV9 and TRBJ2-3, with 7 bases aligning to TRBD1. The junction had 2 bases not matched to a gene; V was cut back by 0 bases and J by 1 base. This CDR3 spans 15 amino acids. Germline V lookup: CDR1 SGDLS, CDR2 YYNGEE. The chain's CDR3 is CASSVGGGRTDTQYF. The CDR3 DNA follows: TGTGCCAGCAGCGTAGGAGGGGGCCGCACAGATACGCAGTATTTT.

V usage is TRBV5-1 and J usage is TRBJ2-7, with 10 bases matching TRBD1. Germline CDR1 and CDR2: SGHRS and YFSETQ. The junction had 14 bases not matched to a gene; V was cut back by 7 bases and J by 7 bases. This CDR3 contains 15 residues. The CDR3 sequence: CASSPYGTGAGEQYF. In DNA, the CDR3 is TGCGCCAGCTCGCCGTACGGGACAGGGGCAGGAGAGCAGTACTTC.

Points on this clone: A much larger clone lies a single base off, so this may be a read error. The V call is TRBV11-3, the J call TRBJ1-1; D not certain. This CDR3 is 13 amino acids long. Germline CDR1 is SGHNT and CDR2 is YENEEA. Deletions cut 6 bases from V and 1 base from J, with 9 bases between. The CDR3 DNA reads TGTGCCAGCAGTTCTCGGGAGAACACTGAAGCTTTCTTT. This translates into CASSSRENTEAFF.

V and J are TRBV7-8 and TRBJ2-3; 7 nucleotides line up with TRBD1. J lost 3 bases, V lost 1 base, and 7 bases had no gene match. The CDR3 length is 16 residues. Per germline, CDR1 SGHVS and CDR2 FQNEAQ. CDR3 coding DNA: TGTGCCAGCAGCTTAGGGGGGACAGAAGGAACAGATACGCAGTATTTT. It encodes CASSLGGTEGTDTQYF.

DNA for the CDR3: TGCAGCGTTGAAGATCCCAGTTACTATGGCTACACCTTC. Encoded protein: CSVEDPSYYGYTF. The chain combines TRBV29-1 with TRBJ1-2, with D uncertain. CDR1 and CDR2 (germline): SQVTM, ANQGSEA. The V end was cut by 0 bases, the J end by 3 bases, with 8 bases between. The CDR3 has 13 residues.

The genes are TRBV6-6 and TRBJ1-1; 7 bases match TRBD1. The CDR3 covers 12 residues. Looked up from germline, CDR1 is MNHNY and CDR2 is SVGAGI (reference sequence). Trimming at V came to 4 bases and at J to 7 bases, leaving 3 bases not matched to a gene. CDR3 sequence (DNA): TGTGCCAGCAGTTTCAGGGACAGTGAAGCTTTCTTT. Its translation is CASSFRDSEAFF.

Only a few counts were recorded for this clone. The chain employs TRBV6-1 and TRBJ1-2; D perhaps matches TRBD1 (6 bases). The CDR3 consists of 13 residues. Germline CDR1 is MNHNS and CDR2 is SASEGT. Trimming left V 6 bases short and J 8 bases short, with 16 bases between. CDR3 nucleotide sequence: TGTGCCAGCAGAACCCAGGGGTGGAGCGGCTACACCTTC. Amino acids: CASRTQGWSGYTF.

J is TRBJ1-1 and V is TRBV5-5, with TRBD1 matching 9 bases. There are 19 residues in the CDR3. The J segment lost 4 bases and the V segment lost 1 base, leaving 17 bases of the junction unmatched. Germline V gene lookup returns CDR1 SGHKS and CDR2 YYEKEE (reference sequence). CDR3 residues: CASSLLDQVPGQGSTEAFF. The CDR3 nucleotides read TGTGCCAGCAGCTTGCTGGACCAGGTCCCGGGACAGGGTAGCACTGAAGCTTTCTTT.

DNA of the CDR3: TGTGCCAGCAGTGAAAAGGGGGCTGCGATTGGGGAGCTGTTTTTT. Residues: CASSEKGAAIGELFF. The gene calls are TRBV2 and TRBJ2-2; 7 bases are shared with TRBD1. The CDR3 extends over 15 amino acids. Germline lookup yields CDR1 SNHLY and CDR2 FYNNEI. The ends lost 2 bases at V and 8 bases at J; junction bases unmatched: 8.

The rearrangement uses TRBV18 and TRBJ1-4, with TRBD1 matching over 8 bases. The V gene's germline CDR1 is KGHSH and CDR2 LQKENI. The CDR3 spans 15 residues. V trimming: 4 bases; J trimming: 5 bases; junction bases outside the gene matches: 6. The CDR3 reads CASSLRQGFNEKLFF. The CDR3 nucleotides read TGTGCCAGCTCACTTCGACAGGGGTTCAATGAAAAACTGTTTTTT.

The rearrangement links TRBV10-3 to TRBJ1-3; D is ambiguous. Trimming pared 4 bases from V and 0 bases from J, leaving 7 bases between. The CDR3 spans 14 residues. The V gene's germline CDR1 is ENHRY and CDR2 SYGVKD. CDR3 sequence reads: CAISVGSSGNTIYF. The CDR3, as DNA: TGTGCCATCAGTGTGGGGAGCTCTGGAAACACCATATATTTT.

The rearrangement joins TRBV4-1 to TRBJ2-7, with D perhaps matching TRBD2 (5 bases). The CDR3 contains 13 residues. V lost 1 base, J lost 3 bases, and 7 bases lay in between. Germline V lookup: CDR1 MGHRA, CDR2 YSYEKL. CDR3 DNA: TGCGCCAGCAGCCAAGTTGGGAGCTACGAGCAGTACTTC. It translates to CASSQVGSYEQYF.

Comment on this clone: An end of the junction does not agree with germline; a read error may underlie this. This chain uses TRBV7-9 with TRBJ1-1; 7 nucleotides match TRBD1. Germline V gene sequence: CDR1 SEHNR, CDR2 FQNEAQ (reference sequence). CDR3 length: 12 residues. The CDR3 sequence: CSSAGRGAEAFF. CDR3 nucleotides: TGTTCCAGCGCGGGCAGGGGGGCTGAAGCTTTCTTT.

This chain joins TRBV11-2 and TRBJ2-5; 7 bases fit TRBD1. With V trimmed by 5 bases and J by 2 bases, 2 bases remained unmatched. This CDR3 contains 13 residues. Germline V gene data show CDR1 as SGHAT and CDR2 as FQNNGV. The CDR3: CASSRQGQETQYF. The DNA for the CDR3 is TGTGCCAGCAGCCGACAGGGACAAGAGACCCAGTACTTC. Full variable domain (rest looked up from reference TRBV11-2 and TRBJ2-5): EAGVAQSPRYKIIEKRQSVAFWCNPISGHATLYWYQQILGQGPKLLIQFQNNGVVDDSQLPKDRFSAERLKGVDSTLKIQPAKLEDSAVYLCASSRQGQETQYFGPGTRLLVL.

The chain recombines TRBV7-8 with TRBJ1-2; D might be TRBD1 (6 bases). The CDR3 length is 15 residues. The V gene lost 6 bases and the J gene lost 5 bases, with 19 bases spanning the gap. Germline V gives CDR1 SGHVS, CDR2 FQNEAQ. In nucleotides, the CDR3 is TGTGCCAGCAGTCCGGTTGTAAGGGGGTCGTATGGCTACACCTTC. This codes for CASSPVVRGSYGYTF.

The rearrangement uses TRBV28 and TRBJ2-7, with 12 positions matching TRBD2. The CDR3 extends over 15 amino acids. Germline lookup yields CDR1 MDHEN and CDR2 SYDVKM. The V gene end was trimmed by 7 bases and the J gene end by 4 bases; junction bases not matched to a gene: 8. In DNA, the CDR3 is TGTGCCAGCACCCCCGGGACTAGCGGGCTGTACGAGCAGTACTTC. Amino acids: CASTPGTSGLYEQYF.

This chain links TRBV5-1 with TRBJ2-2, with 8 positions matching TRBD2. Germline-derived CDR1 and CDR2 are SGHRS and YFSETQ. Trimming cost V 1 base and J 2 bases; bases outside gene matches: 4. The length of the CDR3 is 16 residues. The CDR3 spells CASSLTTSANTGELFF. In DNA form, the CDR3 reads TGCGCCAGCAGCTTGACGACTAGCGCTAACACCGGGGAGCTGTTTTTT.

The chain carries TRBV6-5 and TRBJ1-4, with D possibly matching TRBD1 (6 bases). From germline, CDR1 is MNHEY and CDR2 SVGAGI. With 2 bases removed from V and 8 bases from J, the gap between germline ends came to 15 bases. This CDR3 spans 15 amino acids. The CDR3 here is CASSYGQTSSEKLFF. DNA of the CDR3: TGTGCCAGCAGTTACGGACAGACCTCCTCCGAAAAACTGTTTTTT.